This entry features one T cell receptor (beta chain) sequence. The record originates from a study of blood T cell repertoires in COVID-19. The overall study: Acute-phase and convalescent COVID-19 samples originated in the United States, Italy and Spain. In each case, the material was cDNA or gDNA derived from T cells, B-cell-depleted T cells, or PBMCs.

The CDR3 length is 13 residues. Germline CDR1 and CDR2: MDHEN and SYDVKM. Trimming pared 4 bases from V and 12 bases from J, leaving 16 bases between. In the source study's methods: Estimation of nucleated cell counts relied on the amplification of reference gene primers. Here immunoSEQ multiplex PCR was the method, and the copy in TCRdb shows in-frame clones only, minus some. The D gene and trimming were derived from the DNA, and the V and J assignments and clone size from that table. The data hold around 100,000 clones, with roughly 90% observed a single time. The chain combines TRBV28 with TRBJ2-4; D not certain. The receptor was derived from a man aged 55-75 years with acute or convalescent COVID-19. Sequencing used peripheral blood. The CDR3: CASSSPIPYHQYF. As DNA, the CDR3 is TGTGCCAGCAGTTCTCCTATCCCTTACCATCAGTACTTC.